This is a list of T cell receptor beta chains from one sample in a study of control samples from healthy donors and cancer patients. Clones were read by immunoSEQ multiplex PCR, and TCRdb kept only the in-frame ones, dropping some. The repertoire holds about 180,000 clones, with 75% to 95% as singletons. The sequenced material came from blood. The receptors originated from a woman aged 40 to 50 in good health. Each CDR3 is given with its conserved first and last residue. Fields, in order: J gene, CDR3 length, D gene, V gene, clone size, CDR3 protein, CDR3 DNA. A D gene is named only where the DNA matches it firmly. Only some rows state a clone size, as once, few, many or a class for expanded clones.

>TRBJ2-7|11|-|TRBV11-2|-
CASSLGSEQYF
TGTGCCAGCAGCCTAGGGTCCGAGCAGTACTTC
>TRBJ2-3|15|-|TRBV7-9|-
CASSLARESTDTQYF
TGTGCCAGCAGCTTAGCTAGGGAGAGCACAGATACGCAGTATTTT
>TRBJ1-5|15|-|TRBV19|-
CASSTLGLGNQPQHF
TGTGCCAGTAGTACCCTGGGACTGGGCAATCAGCCCCAGCATTTT
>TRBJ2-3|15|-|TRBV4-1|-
CASSQNLMNTDTQYF
TGCGCCAGCAGCCAAAACCTGATGAACACAGATACGCAGTATTTT
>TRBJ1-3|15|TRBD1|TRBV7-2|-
CASSLAGTGGYTIYF
TGTGCCAGCAGCTTAGCCGGGACAGGGGGGTACACCATATATTTT
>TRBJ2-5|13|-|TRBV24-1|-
CATSSGYQETQYF
TGTGCCACCAGCTCAGGGTACCAAGAGACCCAGTACTTC
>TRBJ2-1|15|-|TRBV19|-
CASSIGQGGYNEQFF
TGTGCCAGTAGTATAGGGCAGGGAGGCTACAATGAGCAGTTCTTC
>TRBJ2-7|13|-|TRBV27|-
CASSLPTPQEQYF
TGTGCCAGCAGTTTACCGACCCCCCAGGAGCAGTACTTC
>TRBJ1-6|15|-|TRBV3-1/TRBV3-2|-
CASSQGPGGVSPLHF
TGTGCCAGCAGCCAAGGACCCGGGGGGGTTTCACCCCTCCACTTT
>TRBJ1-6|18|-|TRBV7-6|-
CASSLQPGQQLNNSPLHF
TGTGCCAGCAGCTTACAGCCCGGACAGCAGCTTAATAATTCACCCCTCCACTTT
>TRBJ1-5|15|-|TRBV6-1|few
CASSESGPTGQPQHF
TGTGCCAGCAGTGAGTCAGGCCCAACCGGTCAGCCCCAGCATTTT
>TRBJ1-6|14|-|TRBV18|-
CASSPGQPDSPLHF
TGTGCCAGCTCACCAGGACAGCCAGATTCACCCCTCCACTTT
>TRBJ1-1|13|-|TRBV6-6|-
CASSYSAAEQAFF
TGTGCCAGCAGTTACTCGGCAGCGGAGCAAGCTTTCTTT
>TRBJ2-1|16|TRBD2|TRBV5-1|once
CASSLSTSGGYNEQFF
TGCGCCAGCAGCCTCTCGACTAGCGGGGGTTACAATGAGCAGTTCTTC
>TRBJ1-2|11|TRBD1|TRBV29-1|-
CSAGTGDGYTF
TGCAGCGCCGGGACAGGGGACGGCTACACCTTC
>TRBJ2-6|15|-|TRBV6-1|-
CASSDRFSGANVLTF
TGTGCCAGCAGTGACCGCTTCTCTGGGGCCAACGTCCTGACTTTC
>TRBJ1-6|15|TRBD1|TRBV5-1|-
CASSGSGTGLSPLHF
TGCGCCAGCAGCGGCTCCGGGACAGGGCTCTCACCCCTCCACTTT
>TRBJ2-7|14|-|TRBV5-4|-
CASSLDLGAYEQYF
TGTGCCAGCAGCTTGGATTTAGGGGCCTACGAGCAGTACTTC
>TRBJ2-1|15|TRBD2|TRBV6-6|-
CASTFSGGPYNEQFF
TGTGCCAGCACCTTTAGCGGGGGGCCCTACAATGAGCAGTTCTTC
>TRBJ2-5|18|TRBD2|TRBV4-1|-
CASSFGGASGGFQETQYF
TGCGCCAGCAGCTTTGGTGGGGCTAGCGGGGGGTTCCAAGAGACCCAGTACTTC
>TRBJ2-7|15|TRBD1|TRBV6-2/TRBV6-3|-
CASSYSTGQAYEQYF
TGTGCCAGCAGTTACTCAACCGGACAGGCCTACGAGCAGTACTTC
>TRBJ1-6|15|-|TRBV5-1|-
CASSLGGVPGSPLHF
TGCGCCAGCAGCTTGGGGGGGGTCCCTGGGTCACCCCTCCACTTT
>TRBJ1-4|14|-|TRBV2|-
CASNSRGFREKLFF
TGTGCCAGCAATAGTCGGGGGTTTCGTGAAAAACTGTTTTTT
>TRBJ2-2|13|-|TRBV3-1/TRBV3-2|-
CASSQGYTGELFF
TGTGCCAGCAGCCAAGGGTACACCGGGGAGCTGTTTTTT
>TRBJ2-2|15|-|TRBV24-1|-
CATSDTHSTRGELFF
TGTGCCACCAGTGATACCCACAGTACCCGCGGGGAGCTGTTTTTT
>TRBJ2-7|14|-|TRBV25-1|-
CASTKPRGRYEQYF
TGTGCCAGCACCAAGCCGCGAGGGCGATACGAGCAGTACTTC
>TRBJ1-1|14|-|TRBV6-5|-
CASTSEIRATEAFF
TGTGCCAGCACCTCGGAAATTAGGGCCACTGAAGCTTTCTTT
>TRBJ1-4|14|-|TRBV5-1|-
CASRGEPTNEKLFF
TGCGCCAGCAGGGGTGAGCCAACTAATGAAAAACTGTTTTTT
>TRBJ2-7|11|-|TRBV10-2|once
CASSDPPGQYF
TGCGCCAGCAGTGACCCCCCGGGGCAGTACTTC
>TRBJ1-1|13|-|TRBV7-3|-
CASSPQGGTEAFF
TGTGCCAGCAGCCCCCAAGGGGGGACTGAAGCTTTCTTT
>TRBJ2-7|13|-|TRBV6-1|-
CASSDSGTLEQYF
TGTGCCAGCAGTGATTCCGGGACACTCGAGCAGTACTTC
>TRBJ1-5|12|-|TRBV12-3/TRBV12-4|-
CASSHRGQPQHF
TGTGCCAGCAGCCACCGGGGACAGCCCCAGCATTTT
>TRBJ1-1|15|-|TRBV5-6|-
CASSSPAQGWTEAFF
TGTGCCAGCAGCTCCCCGGCTCAGGGTTGGACTGAAGCTTTCTTT
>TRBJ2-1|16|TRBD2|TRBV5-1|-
CASSLSGLAGQDEQFF
TGCGCCAGCAGCTTGTCGGGACTAGCGGGCCAGGATGAGCAGTTCTTC
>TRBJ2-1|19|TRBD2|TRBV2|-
CASSDGGLAGPSSYNEQFF
TGTGCCAGCAGTGATGGGGGACTAGCGGGACCAAGCTCCTACAATGAGCAGTTCTTC
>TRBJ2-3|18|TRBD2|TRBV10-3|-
CAIRTVDLGAGGIDTQYF
TGTGCCATCAGGACAGTGGACCTGGGAGCGGGGGGCATAGATACGCAGTATTTT
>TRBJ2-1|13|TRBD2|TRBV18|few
CASSRGGANEQFF
TGTGCCAGCTCACGCGGGGGGGCAAATGAGCAGTTCTTC
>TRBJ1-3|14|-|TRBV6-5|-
CASKDSFSGNTIYF
TGTGCCAGCAAGGACAGCTTTTCTGGAAACACCATATATTTT
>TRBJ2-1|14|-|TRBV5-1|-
CASSLGDVHNEQFF
TGCGCCAGCAGCTTGGGGGACGTTCACAATGAGCAGTTCTTC
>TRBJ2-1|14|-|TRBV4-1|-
CASSQGLRGNEQFF
TGCGCCAGCAGCCAAGGTCTCCGGGGCAATGAGCAGTTCTTC
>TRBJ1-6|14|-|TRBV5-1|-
CASMLSQGGSPLHF
TGCGCCAGCATGTTGTCGCAGGGAGGGTCACCCCTCCACTTT
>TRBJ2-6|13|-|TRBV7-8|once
CASSHSGANVLTF
TGTGCCAGCAGCCACTCTGGGGCCAACGTCCTGACTTTC
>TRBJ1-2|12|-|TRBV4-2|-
CASSQEGRGYTF
TGTGCCAGCAGCCAAGAGGGTCGGGGCTACACCTTC
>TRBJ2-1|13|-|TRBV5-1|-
CASSFGRDNEQFF
TGCGCCAGCAGCTTTGGACGGGACAATGAGCAGTTCTTC
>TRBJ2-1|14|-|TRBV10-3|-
CAISARTDINEQFF
TGTGCCATCAGTGCCCGGACGGATATTAATGAGCAGTTCTTC
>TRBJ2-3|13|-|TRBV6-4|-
CASSEGAVDTQYF
TGTGCCAGCAGTGAAGGGGCGGTAGATACGCAGTATTTT
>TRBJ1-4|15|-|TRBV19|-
CASGRARGSNEKLFF
TGTGCCAGTGGAAGGGCCAGGGGATCTAATGAAAAACTGTTTTTT
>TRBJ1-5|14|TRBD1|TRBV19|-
CASRETGVNQPQHF
TGTGCCAGTCGTGAGACAGGGGTCAATCAGCCCCAGCATTTT
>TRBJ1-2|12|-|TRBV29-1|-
CSVAGGYRGDTF
TGCAGCGTTGCCGGGGGCTATCGAGGGGACACCTTC
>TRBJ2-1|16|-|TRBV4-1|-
CASSRLNQGQGDEQFF
TGCGCCAGCAGCCGGTTAAATCAGGGTCAGGGAGATGAGCAGTTCTTC
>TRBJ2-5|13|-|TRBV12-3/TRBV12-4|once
CASSRGPWETQYF
TGTGCCAGCAGCCGGGGGCCTTGGGAGACCCAGTACTTC